The sequence of this T cell receptor (beta chain) was determined in a study of blood T cell repertoires in COVID-19. For the study at large: Samples taken during acute and convalescent COVID-19 were collected in the United States, Italy and Spain.

The CDR3 sequence is 13 residues long. The germline V and J ends were trimmed by 2 bases and 4 bases, with 9 bases remaining between them. Germline CDR1 and CDR2: GTSNPN and SVGIG (reference sequence). Per the study methods: Amplified reference gene primers provided the basis for estimating nucleated cell counts. Here immunoSEQ multiplex PCR was the method, and the copy in TCRdb shows in-frame clones only, minus some. D and trimming were read from the DNA, whereas the V and J calls and clone size are those reported in that table. In the table there are about 190,000 clones, roughly 80% of which are singletons.

Sequenced input: peripheral blood. The chain links TRBV30 to TRBJ1-5; D might be TRBD1 (6 bases). This sequence originates from a man aged 45-65 years who had recovered from COVID-19. The CDR3 reads CAWSSTGNQPQHF. The CDR3 DNA sequence: TGTGCCTGGAGTTCTACAGGGAATCAGCCCCAGCATTTT.